This paragraph reports one T cell receptor beta chain. No antigen is known for it. The entry originates in a study of T cell repertoires in cytomegalovirus infection. TCRdb called the reads again in MiXCR, with one record for every CDR3 protein. The sample lists around 900,000 distinct CDR3 sequences; less than 40% were seen once. Overall study findings and caveats: Summed public TCR beta family frequency identified CMV carriers bearing the relevant HLA. Dominating the ex vivo response were HLA-C-restricted CMV-specific TCR beta clonotypes.

CDR3 length equals 14 residues. The V end was cut by 6 bases, the J end by 5 bases, with 16 bases between. The chain links TRBV12-3 or TRBV12-4 to TRBJ1-2; TRBD1 might be the D (5 bases). This sequence originates from a human donor in good health (CMV status not recorded). Some clones in this sample may be carry-over from other donors' samples. Sequenced here: cultured CD8+ T cells from PBMCs, sampled from culture after CMV antigen stimulation. CDR3 sequence: CASSPGGDPYGYTF. CDR3 coding DNA: TGTGCCAGCAGCCCCGGGGGGGACCCTTATGGCTACACCTTC.